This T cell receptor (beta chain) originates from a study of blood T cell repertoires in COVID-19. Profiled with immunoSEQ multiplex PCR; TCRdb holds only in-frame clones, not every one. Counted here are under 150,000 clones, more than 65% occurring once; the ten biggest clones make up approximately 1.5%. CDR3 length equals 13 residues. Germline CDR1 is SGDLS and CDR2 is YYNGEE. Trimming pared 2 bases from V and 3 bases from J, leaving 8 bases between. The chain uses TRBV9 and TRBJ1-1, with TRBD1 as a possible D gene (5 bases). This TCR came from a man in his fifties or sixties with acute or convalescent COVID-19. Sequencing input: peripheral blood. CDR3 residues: CASSVQGDTEAFF. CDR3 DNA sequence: TGTGCCAGCAGCGTTCAAGGGGACACTGAAGCTTTCTTT.